This TCR beta chain is drawn from a study of graft-versus-host responses after intestinal transplantation. This CDR3 region has 15 residues. CDR1 LNHDA and CDR2 SQIVND come from the germline V gene (reference sequence). The V segment lost 5 bases and the J segment 5 bases; nucleotides outside the gene matches: 11. Findings and caveats of the study: Individuals carrying graft-donor T cell macrochimerism showed high graft-versus-host to host-versus-graft clonal ratios in allografts. Early declines in HvG clones that occurred post-transplant were associated with peak circulating GvH clone levels.

Here immunoSEQ multiplex PCR was the method, and the copy in TCRdb shows in-frame clones only, minus some. The table lists about 20,000 clones, approximately 86% of them singletons, with over 7.5% in the top ten. This clone was counted between two and nine times. The antigen remains unidentified. The clonotype was recovered from a human patient who received an intestinal transplant, so some T cells may come from the graft donor. The chain carries TRBV19 and TRBJ1-1; 7 bases are shared with TRBD1. Here the sequenced sample was PBMCs, taken approximately 230 days after intestinal transplant. The CDR3 bases are TGTGCCAGTAGTGTTTCGACAGGGAGGGGGACTGAAGCTTTCTTT. Residues: CASSVSTGRGTEAFF.